A single sample gave rise to the 16 T cell receptor beta chains below, sequenced in a study of memory CD4+ T cells and cytomegalovirus serostatus. Single viable CD3+CD4+CD8-CD45RO+ cells were sorted as the memory CD4+ T cells. Measured with immunoSEQ multiplex PCR; TCRdb has only the in-frame clones, and not every one. The sample records under 35,000 clones, roughly three quarters being singletons. Sequenced input: memory CD4+ T cells from blood. Every receptor here comes from an adult in good health and CMV-seronegative.

The chain has TRBV30 and TRBJ2-3; TRBD1 aligns across 7 bases. The junction had 6 bases not matched to a gene; V was cut back by 6 bases and J by 6 bases. This CDR3 comprises 12 residues. Germline assignment: CDR1 GTSNPN and CDR2 SVGIG (reference sequence). The CDR3: CACTGEWDTQYF. The CDR3 DNA is TGTGCCTGTACAGGGGAATGGGATACGCAGTATTTT.

The J gene is TRBJ2-1, the V gene TRBV9; 8 nucleotides agree with TRBD1. Germline V CDR1 and CDR2: SGDLS, YYNGEE. The J segment lost 6 bases and the V segment lost 0 bases, leaving 17 bases of the junction unmatched. The CDR3 contains 19 residues. In nucleotides, the CDR3 is TGTGCCAGCAGCGTAGACGTCCCGGGACAGGCCTCATTACCCAATGAGCAGTTCTTC. This sequence encodes CASSVDVPGQASLPNEQFF.

This rearrangement joins TRBV5-5 to TRBJ1-5, with D perhaps matching TRBD1 (5 bases). Germline lookup yields CDR1 SGHKS and CDR2 YYEKEE (reference sequence). V shed 6 bases and J shed 1 base, with 14 bases lying between them. There are 15 residues in the CDR3. Here the CDR3 reads CASTPGGGSNQPQHF. The CDR3 region has the DNA TGTGCCAGCACCCCCGGGGGTGGAAGCAATCAGCCCCAGCATTTT.

CDR3 sequence (DNA): TGTGCCAGCAGCTTGGACTACAATCAGCCCCAGCATTTT. The encoded protein is CASSLDYNQPQHF. V usage is TRBV5-4 and J usage is TRBJ1-5, with D unclear. Germline CDR1 is SGHNT and CDR2 is YYREEE (reference sequence). The CDR3 has 13 amino acids. The V end lost 0 bases, the J end lost 3 bases, and 4 bases lay between the germline ends.

This clone was seen a few times. This chain uses TRBV27 with TRBJ1-6, with no clear D. The CDR3 spans 12 residues. V was trimmed by 5 bases and J by 7 bases, leaving 6 bases between them. Germline V gene sequence: CDR1 MNHEY, CDR2 SMNVEV (reference sequence). Written as DNA, the CDR3 is TGTGCCAGCAGTCTTCTGAATTCACCCCTCCACTTT. Translated, it gives CASSLLNSPLHF.

The chain links TRBV19 to TRBJ1-1; D is perhaps TRBD1 (5 bases). Trimming left V 5 bases short and J 7 bases short, with 8 bases between. CDR1 is LNHDA and CDR2 is SQIVND in the germline V gene (reference sequence). The CDR3 covers 11 residues. The CDR3: CASSLTVEAFF. In DNA form, the CDR3 reads TGTGCCAGTAGTCTGACAGTTGAAGCTTTCTTT. The variable domain in full, with the rest retrieved from reference TRBV19 and TRBJ1-1, is DGGITQSPKYLFRKEGQNVTLSCEQNLNHDAMYWYRQDPGQGLRLIYYSQIVNDFQKGDIAEGYSVSREKKESFPLTVTSAQKNPTAFYLCASSLTVEAFFGQGTRLTVV.

The genes are TRBV7-9 and TRBJ2-5, with D tentatively TRBD2 (7 bases). The CDR3 is made up of 18 amino acids. The V end lost 0 bases, the J end lost 3 bases, and 20 bases lay between the germline ends. From germline, CDR1 is SEHNR and CDR2 FQNEAQ (reference sequence). This chain's CDR3 is CASSLAVGGLGAKETQYF. In DNA, the CDR3 is TGTGCCAGCAGCTTAGCCGTGGGGGGGCTAGGGGCAAAAGAGACCCAGTACTTC.

The V and J genes are TRBV7-2 and TRBJ2-3; 10 bases match TRBD2. Germline trimming cut 3 bases from V and 5 bases from J; bases unmatched to any gene: 5. Germline CDR1 is SGHTA and CDR2 is FQGNSA. This CDR3 has 15 amino acids. In DNA, the CDR3 is TGTGCCAGCAGCTTTGCTAGCGGGAGCTTAGATACGCAGTATTTT. This codes for CASSFASGSLDTQYF.

The chain is built from TRBV7-2 and TRBJ2-1, with D possibly called TRBD1 or TRBD2 (7 bases each). The CDR3 sequence is 19 residues long. CDR1 is SGHTA and CDR2 is FQGNSA in the germline V gene. V was clipped by 5 bases and J by 0 bases, with 23 bases between them. The CDR3 sequence is CASSRPAIAGDSSYNEQFF. The CDR3 DNA reads as TGTGCCAGCAGCCGCCCAGCTATCGCGGGGGACAGCTCCTACAATGAGCAGTTCTTC.

The genes are TRBV7-6 and TRBJ2-1; TRBD2 agrees at 8 bases. With 4 bases clipped from V and 2 bases from J, the junction kept 7 bases outside the gene matches. The V gene's germline CDR1 is SGHVS and CDR2 FNYEAQ. The CDR3 is 16 residues long. The CDR3 DNA sequence: TGTGCCAGCAGCTCCCAGCGGGAGCGTGCCTACAATGAGCAGTTCTTC. This encodes CASSSQRERAYNEQFF.

The V call is TRBV7-2, the J call TRBJ2-3; a weak D match, TRBD1 (6 bases). CDR1 is SGHTA and CDR2 is FQGNSA in the germline V gene. Trimming stripped 5 bases from V and 4 bases from J, with 13 bases between. This CDR3 region has 14 residues. The CDR3 sequence: CASSPDTGPDTQYF. CDR3 sequence (DNA): TGTGCCAGCAGCCCTGATACAGGGCCAGATACGCAGTATTTT.

This clone appeared once. The rearrangement uses TRBV4-2 and TRBJ2-1; D unclear. From germline, CDR1 is LGHNA and CDR2 YNFKEQ. Trimming left V 2 bases short and J 9 bases short, with 11 bases between. The CDR3 is 13 amino acids. The CDR3 nucleotides are TGTGCCAGCAGCCAATTCATCGCGGCTGAGCAGTTCTTC. Translating it yields CASSQFIAAEQFF.

The CDR3: CASSEASPLHF. CDR3 nucleotides: TGTGCCAGCAGTGAAGCTTCACCCCTCCACTTT. The chain uses TRBV2 and TRBJ1-6; D gene ambiguous. V lost 0 bases and J 9 bases, leaving 0 bases between the germline ends. This CDR3 is 11 amino acids long. Per the germline V gene, CDR1 is SNHLY and CDR2 is FYNNEI.

V usage is TRBV6-5 and J usage is TRBJ1-5; the D gene is possibly TRBD1 (6 bases). The V gene's germline CDR1 is MNHEY and CDR2 SVGAGI. With 0 bases removed from V and 4 bases from J, the gap between germline ends came to 10 bases. The CDR3 covers 15 residues. The CDR3 DNA sequence: TGTGCCAGCAGTTACTCGGGGGGCCGGAATCAGCCCCAGCATTTT. Translating gives CASSYSGGRNQPQHF.

This rearrangement joins TRBV4-3 to TRBJ2-5; D might be TRBD1 (5 bases). The CDR3 totals 13 residues. Trimming left V 1 base short and J 9 bases short, with 12 bases between. Germline V lookup: CDR1 LGHNA, CDR2 YSLEER. The CDR3 DNA reads TGCGCCAGCAGCCAAGCCCCCAGGGCCCCCCAGTACTTC. Amino acids: CASSQAPRAPQYF.

As to this clone: This same CDR3 is encoded by further DNA sequences in the sample. This chain joins TRBV18 and TRBJ2-5; D remains ambiguous. The germline gives CDR1 KGHSH, CDR2 LQKENI. This CDR3 region has 11 residues. V was trimmed by 1 base and J by 5 bases, leaving 2 bases between them. This CDR3 reads CASSPQETQYF. The CDR3 DNA reads as TGTGCCAGCTCACCACAGGAGACCCAGTACTTC. Full variable domain (outside the CDR3, taken from reference TRBV18 and TRBJ2-5): NAGVMQNPRHLVRRRGQEARLRCSPMKGHSHVYWYRQLPEEGLKFMVYLQKENIIDESGMPKERFSAEFPKEGPSILRIQQVVRGDSAAYFCASSPQETQYFGPGTRLLVL.